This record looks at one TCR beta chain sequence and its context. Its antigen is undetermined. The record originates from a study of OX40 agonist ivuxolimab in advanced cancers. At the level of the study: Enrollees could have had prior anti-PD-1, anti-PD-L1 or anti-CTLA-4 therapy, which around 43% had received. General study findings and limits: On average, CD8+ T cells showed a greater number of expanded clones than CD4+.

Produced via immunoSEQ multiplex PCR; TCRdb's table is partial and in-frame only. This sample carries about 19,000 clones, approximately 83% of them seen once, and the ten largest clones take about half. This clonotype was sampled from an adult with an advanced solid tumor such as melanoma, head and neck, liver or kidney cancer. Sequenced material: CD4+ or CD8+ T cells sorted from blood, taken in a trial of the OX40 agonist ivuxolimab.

CDR3 DNA sequence: TGCGCCAGCAGCTTTGGCCGAGAGACCCAGTACTTC. Translation: CASSFGRETQYF. The chain carries TRBV5-1 and TRBJ2-5; D gene unclear. The CDR3 is 12 residues long. V shed 2 bases and J shed 4 bases, with 6 bases lying between them. Germline V gives CDR1 SGHRS, CDR2 YFSETQ.